These T cell receptor beta chains were read from a single sample in a study of blood T cell repertoires in COVID-19. Using immunoSEQ multiplex PCR, the repertoire was profiled, and TCRdb retains in-frame clones only, with some absent. The sample has about 120,000 clones; under 95% are singletons. Sequencing was done on a sample of peripheral blood. Every receptor here comes from a man in his sixties with COVID-19, enrolled during active disease. CDR3s include the opening cysteine and the closing phenylalanine or tryptophan. The D gene is left open where the match is weak. Clone size is given for some rows only: seen once, a few or many times, or a class if the clone is expanded.

TRBJ1-1 | TRBV5-6 | . | . | CASSHDRLGAEAFF | TGTGCCAGCAGCCACGACAGGTTGGGCGCTGAAGCTTTCTTT
TRBJ2-7 | TRBV11-1 | TRBD2 | . | CASSFSSGTYEQYF | TGTGCCAGCAGCTTTTCTAGCGGGACCTACGAGCAGTACTTC
TRBJ2-1 | TRBV7-2 | TRBD2 | . | CASSRNGGTSGSSYNEQFF | TGTGCCAGCAGCCGTAATGGAGGGACTAGCGGGAGTAGTTACAATGAGCAGTTCTTC
TRBJ2-2 | TRBV19 | TRBD1 | . | CASSIRDRGPGRVLFF | TGTGCCAGTAGCATCCGGGACAGGGGGCCGGGTCGAGTGCTGTTTTTT
TRBJ1-1 | TRBV18 | TRBD1 | . | CASSPGTGGAYTEAFF | TGTGCCAGCTCACCAGGGACAGGGGGCGCGTACACTGAAGCTTTCTTT
TRBJ1-1 | TRBV6-1 | TRBD1 | . | CASSDLRTGMNTEAFF | TGTGCCAGCAGTGATCTTCGGACAGGGATGAACACTGAAGCTTTCTTT
TRBJ2-7 | TRBV10-3 | TRBD2 | . | CAIGLASYEQYF | TGTGCCATCGGACTAGCTTCCTACGAGCAGTACTTC
TRBJ2-3 | TRBV28 | TRBD2 | . | CASRKRGGTDTQYF | TGTGCCAGCAGGAAACGGGGGGGCACAGATACGCAGTATTTT
TRBJ2-7 | TRBV11-3 | . | . | CASSSGSYEQYF | TGTGCCAGCAGCTCCGGGTCCTACGAGCAGTACTTC
TRBJ2-1 | TRBV12-5 | TRBD2 | once | CASGPPGLAGVGNEQFF | TGTGCTAGTGGACCTCCGGGACTAGCGGGAGTCGGGAATGAGCAGTTCTTC
TRBJ1-1 | TRBV2 | TRBD1 | . | CASSGQGKTEAFF | TGTGCCAGCAGCGGACAGGGTAAGACTGAAGCTTTCTTT
TRBJ1-2 | TRBV3-1/TRBV3-2 | TRBD1 | once | CASSQRGQRRGYTF | TGTGCCAGCAGCCAGAGGGGACAGCGAAGGGGCTACACCTTC
TRBJ2-1 | TRBV18 | . | . | CASSGSSTSVYNEQFF | TGTGCCAGCTCAGGGTCCTCTACTAGTGTCTACAATGAGCAGTTCTTC
TRBJ2-7 | TRBV11-2 | . | once | CASSLRGGREYSYEQYF | TGTGCCAGCAGCTTAAGAGGGGGGCGGGAGTACTCCTACGAGCAGTACTTC
TRBJ2-5 | TRBV5-4 | . | . | CASSPAGRGDVTQYF | TGTGCCAGCAGCCCGGCCGGCAGGGGGGATGTGACCCAGTACTTC
TRBJ2-1 | TRBV2 | . | . | CASSEMRQLNEQFF | TGTGCCAGCAGTGAAATGAGACAGCTAAATGAGCAGTTCTTC
TRBJ2-5 | TRBV3-1/TRBV3-2 | TRBD2 | . | CASSQSGLAGETQYF | TGTGCCAGCAGCCAATCCGGACTAGCGGGCGAGACCCAGTACTTC
TRBJ1-5 | TRBV30 | . | once | CAGSRGSNQPQHF | TGTGCCGGCTCCAGGGGAAGCAATCAGCCCCAGCATTTT
TRBJ1-1 | TRBV3-1/TRBV3-2 | TRBD1 | . | CASSPWDSGMPGTEAFF | TGTGCCAGCAGCCCGTGGGACAGCGGAATGCCGGGGACTGAAGCTTTCTTT
TRBJ1-1 | TRBV5-4 | . | . | CASSYRELTEAFF | TGTGCCAGCAGCTACAGGGAATTAACTGAAGCTTTCTTT
TRBJ2-2 | TRBV19 | . | few | CASTPANRPGTGELFF | TGTGCCAGTACCCCCGCCAACAGGCCCGGCACCGGGGAGCTGTTTTTT
TRBJ2-7 | TRBV10-3 | TRBD1 | . | CAISEYGTAGTEQYF | TGTGCCATCAGTGAGTACGGGACAGCCGGCACCGAGCAGTACTTC
TRBJ1-4 | TRBV27 | . | once | CASSLGALDNGEKLFF | TGTGCCAGCAGCCTAGGCGCCCTGGATAATGGTGAAAAACTGTTTTTT
TRBJ2-3 | TRBV24-1 | TRBD1 | . | CATSDSGRGRNTQYF | TGTGCCACCAGTGATTCGGGCAGGGGGCGAAATACGCAGTATTTT
TRBJ1-1 | TRBV18 | . | once | CASSPISEDTHTEAFF | TGTGCCAGCTCACCAATAAGTGAAGACACCCACACTGAAGCTTTCTTT
TRBJ1-5 | TRBV5-4 | TRBD1 | . | CASSVDRDNQPQHF | TGTGCCAGCAGCGTGGACAGGGACAATCAGCCCCAGCATTTT
TRBJ1-6 | TRBV10-3 | . | once | CAISVGGVSDNSPLHF | TGTGCCATCAGTGTTGGGGGGGTCTCCGATAATTCACCCCTCCACTTT
TRBJ1-5 | TRBV4-1 | . | . | CASSHPGEGPRHF | TGCGCCAGCAGCCACCCGGGGGAGGGGCCGCGGCATTTT
TRBJ1-2 | TRBV10-3 | TRBD1 | . | CAISDEGANYGYTF | TGTGCCATCAGTGATGAGGGGGCGAACTATGGCTACACCTTC
TRBJ1-3 | TRBV5-4 | . | . | CASSSPDLGNTIYF | TGTGCCAGCAGCTCCCCAGATTTGGGAAACACCATATATTTT
TRBJ2-1 | TRBV4-2 | . | . | CASSQGGGNYNEQFF | TGTGCCAGCAGCCAAGGAGGTGGCAACTACAATGAGCAGTTCTTC
TRBJ2-1 | TRBV2 | TRBD2 | . | CASREGTSGRGNEQFF | TGTGCCAGCAGAGAGGGGACTAGCGGGAGGGGTAATGAGCAGTTCTTC
TRBJ2-7 | TRBV9 | . | few | CASSATGYEQYF | TGTGCCAGCAGCGCAACAGGTTACGAGCAGTACTTC
TRBJ2-1 | TRBV11-3 | . | once | CASSSSASGNEQFF | TGTGCCAGCAGCTCCTCCGCGTCGGGCAATGAGCAGTTCTTC
TRBJ2-2 | TRBV6-1 | . | once | CASSRGLENTGELFF | TGTGCCAGCAGTAGGGGACTTGAGAACACCGGGGAGCTGTTTTTT
TRBJ2-7 | TRBV5-1 | TRBD2 | . | CASSAGLAGTIYEQYF | TGCGCCAGCAGCGCCGGACTAGCGGGAACGATTTACGAGCAGTACTTC
TRBJ2-3 | TRBV13 | TRBD2 | once | CASSPSGIGDTQYF | TGTGCCAGCAGCCCCAGCGGGATAGGAGATACGCAGTATTTT
TRBJ2-1 | TRBV7-2 | TRBD2 | . | CASSSTSGSYNEQFF | TGTGCCAGCAGCTCGACTAGCGGATCCTACAATGAGCAGTTCTTC
TRBJ1-2 | TRBV6-6 | TRBD1 | . | CASSYSTGAIAGGTF | TGTGCCAGCAGTTACTCGACAGGGGCGATCGCAGGTGGGACCTTC
TRBJ2-1 | TRBV10-1 | . | once | CASSGGRSSGHNEQFF | TGCGCCAGCAGTGGGGGGAGGAGTAGCGGCCACAATGAGCAGTTCTTC
TRBJ2-7 | TRBV5-1 | . | . | CASSLDRTYEQYF | TGCGCCAGCAGCTTAGACAGGACCTACGAGCAGTACTTC
TRBJ1-1 | TRBV6-5 | TRBD1 | . | CASSYFRQGDTEAFF | TGTGCCAGCAGTTACTTTAGACAGGGAGACACTGAAGCTTTCTTT
TRBJ1-2 | TRBV7-9 | TRBD1 | . | CAAGRDRSNYGYTF | TGTGCCGCAGGGCGGGACAGATCTAACTATGGCTACACCTTC
TRBJ2-1 | TRBV5-3 | . | . | CARSFPGEAVRYNEQFF | TGTGCCAGAAGCTTTCCCGGGGAAGCGGTCCGGTACAATGAGCAGTTCTTC
TRBJ2-1 | TRBV10-1 | TRBD1 | . | CASSPRTGGLAGGDEQFF | TGCGCCAGCAGCCCTCGGACAGGGGGCCTGGCGGGAGGGGATGAGCAGTTCTTC
TRBJ1-1 | TRBV12-3/TRBV12-4 | . | . | CASRGDTEAFF | TGTGCCAGCAGGGGAGACACTGAAGCTTTCTTT
TRBJ2-7 | TRBV7-2 | TRBD2 | . | CASSLRSGSYEQYF | TGTGCCAGCAGCTTACGTAGCGGGTCCTACGAGCAGTACTTC
TRBJ1-3 | TRBV7-2 | . | . | CASSLGSDRGTIYF | TGTGCCAGCAGCTTAGGATCCGATCGGGGCACCATATATTTT
TRBJ2-2 | TRBV4-3 | TRBD2 | . | CASSQGSGRSTGELFF | TGCGCCAGCAGCCAAGGTAGCGGGAGGAGTACCGGGGAGCTGTTTTTT
TRBJ2-3 | TRBV5-1 | . | . | CASSLVWTGTDTQYF | TGCGCCAGCAGCTTGGTTTGGACAGGCACAGATACGCAGTATTTT
TRBJ1-2 | TRBV24-1 | TRBD1 | . | CATSEQGDDGYTF | TGTGCCACCAGTGAACAGGGGGATGATGGCTACACCTTC
TRBJ2-1 | TRBV11-2 | . | few | CASSTLTGNNEQFF | TGTGCCAGCAGCACCCTCACAGGGAACAATGAGCAGTTCTTC
TRBJ1-5 | TRBV6-5 | TRBD1 | . | CASGQGAGGNQPQHF | TGTGCCAGCGGACAGGGGGCAGGTGGCAATCAGCCCCAGCATTTT
TRBJ1-1 | TRBV5-5 | . | once | CASSLNLEAFF | TGTGCCAGCAGCCTGAACCTAGAAGCTTTCTTT